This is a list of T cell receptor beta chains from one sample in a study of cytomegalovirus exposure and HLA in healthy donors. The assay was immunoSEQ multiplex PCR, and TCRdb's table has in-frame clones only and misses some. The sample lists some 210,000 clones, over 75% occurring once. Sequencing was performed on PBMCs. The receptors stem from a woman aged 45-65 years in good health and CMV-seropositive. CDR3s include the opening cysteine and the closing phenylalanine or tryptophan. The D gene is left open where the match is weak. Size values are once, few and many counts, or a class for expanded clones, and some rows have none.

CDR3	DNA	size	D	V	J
CASSSTFPGTDYGYTF	TGTGCCAGCAGTTCTACCTTCCCCGGGACAGACTATGGCTACACCTTC	NA	TRBD1	TRBV27	TRBJ1-2
CASSLEMQGDYGYTF	TGTGCCAGCAGCTTAGAGATGCAGGGGGACTATGGCTACACCTTC	NA	TRBD1	TRBV7-9	TRBJ1-2
CSVSFWDRARISFF	TGCAGCGTTTCTTTCTGGGACAGGGCGAGAATCTCTTTCTTT	NA	TRBD1	TRBV29-1	TRBJ1-1
CASSSASRGVDTQYF	TGTGCCAGCAGTTCGGCCTCGCGGGGGGTAGATACGCAGTATTTT	NA	TRBD2	TRBV27	TRBJ2-3
CASSLAETYGYTF	TGTGCCAGCAGCTTGGCAGAAACCTATGGCTACACCTTC	NA	NA	TRBV11-2	TRBJ1-2
CASSDSGGTDTQYF	TGTGCCAGCAGCGATAGCGGGGGGACAGATACGCAGTATTTT	NA	TRBD2	TRBV7-2	TRBJ2-3
CATSVPGLSNEQFF	TGTGCCACCAGCGTACCGGGACTTAGCAATGAGCAGTTCTTC	NA	NA	TRBV15	TRBJ2-1
CASSYITGGDEKLFF	TGTGCCAGCAGTTACATTACGGGAGGGGATGAAAAACTGTTTTTT	NA	NA	TRBV6-5	TRBJ1-4
CASSLRQGLANEQYF	TGTGCCAGCAGCCTGAGACAGGGCCTTGCGAACGAGCAGTACTTC	NA	TRBD1	TRBV7-8	TRBJ2-7
CAWRGFLPSGEQFF	TGTGCCTGGAGAGGTTTCCTTCCGAGCGGTGAGCAGTTCTTC	NA	NA	TRBV30	TRBJ2-1
CASSAAGENTEAFF	TGTGCCAGCAGCGCGGCCGGAGAGAACACTGAAGCTTTCTTT	NA	NA	TRBV7-2	TRBJ1-1
CASSSLITGGTEAFF	TGTGCCAGCAGCTCCCTCATCACGGGAGGGACTGAAGCTTTCTTT	few	NA	TRBV7-9	TRBJ1-1
CASRRDRAGANVLTF	TGTGCCAGCAGGAGGGACAGGGCTGGGGCCAACGTCCTGACTTTC	NA	TRBD1	TRBV27	TRBJ2-6
CASSPDMSQVVNSPLHF	TGTGCCAGCAGCCCTGATATGAGCCAAGTCGTGAATTCACCCCTCCACTTT	NA	NA	TRBV7-9	TRBJ1-6
CASEYQGLAGAGNEQFF	TGTGCTAGTGAATATCAGGGACTAGCGGGGGCTGGGAATGAGCAGTTCTTC	NA	TRBD2	TRBV12-5	TRBJ2-1
CASSPPMGQRHQPQHF	TGTGCCAGCTCACCACCGATGGGACAGCGGCATCAGCCCCAGCATTTT	NA	TRBD1	TRBV18	TRBJ1-5
CASSLSAGDPYEQYF	TGTGCCAGCAGCCTCTCGGCGGGGGACCCCTACGAGCAGTACTTC	NA	TRBD2	TRBV7-2	TRBJ2-7
CASSTGSNQPQHF	TGTGCCAGCAGTACAGGTAGCAATCAGCCCCAGCATTTT	NA	NA	TRBV28	TRBJ1-5
CASRRDRESSYEQYF	TGTGCCAGCAGGAGAGACAGGGAAAGCTCCTACGAGCAGTACTTC	NA	TRBD1	TRBV2	TRBJ2-7
CASSSRQGYYGYTF	TGTGCCAGCAGTTCAAGACAGGGTTACTATGGCTACACCTTC	NA	TRBD1	TRBV6-6	TRBJ1-2
CASSFVPGQSTDTQYF	TGTGCCAGCAGCTTTGTACCGGGACAGAGCACAGATACGCAGTATTTT	NA	NA	TRBV12-1	TRBJ2-3
CASSLQQGNTIYF	TGTGCCAGCAGCTTACAACAGGGAAACACCATATATTTT	NA	NA	TRBV7-9	TRBJ1-3
CASSDAPLAGDPYEQYF	TGCGCCAGCAGTGATGCCCCACTAGCGGGGGACCCCTACGAGCAGTACTTC	NA	TRBD2	TRBV10-1	TRBJ2-7
CAKEQGNTIYF	TGTGCCAAAGAACAGGGAAACACCATATATTTT	NA	NA	TRBV7-9	TRBJ1-3
CASSLRVAEDNEQFF	TGTGCCAGCAGCTTACGCGTGGCGGAAGACAATGAGCAGTTCTTC	once	NA	TRBV7-8	TRBJ2-1
CASSWDRGYYNEQFF	TGTGCCAGCAGCTGGGACAGGGGCTACTACAATGAGCAGTTCTTC	NA	TRBD1	TRBV7-2	TRBJ2-1
CASSLTGQAYNEQFF	TGTGCCAGCAGCTTAACGGGACAGGCCTACAATGAGCAGTTCTTC	once	TRBD1	TRBV27	TRBJ2-1
CASNYPGDNEQYF	TGTGCCAGCAATTACCCTGGGGACAACGAGCAGTACTTC	NA	NA	TRBV5-6	TRBJ2-7
CASSPRLGVTQGETQYF	TGTGCCAGCTCACCACGCCTTGGGGTGACCCAGGGTGAGACCCAGTACTTC	NA	NA	TRBV18	TRBJ2-5
CASKESTAPNEQFF	TGTGCCAGCAAAGAGTCGACAGCTCCCAATGAGCAGTTCTTC	NA	NA	TRBV28	TRBJ2-1
CASSPLSVNTEAFF	TGTGCCAGCAGTCCCCTCTCGGTGAACACTGAAGCTTTCTTT	NA	NA	TRBV27	TRBJ1-1
CASSPDGDRAAYEQYF	TGCGCCAGCAGCCCAGACGGGGACAGGGCAGCCTACGAGCAGTACTTC	NA	TRBD1	TRBV4-1	TRBJ2-7
CASSPFQGGMTEAFF	TGTGCCAGCAGTCCTTTTCAGGGTGGAATGACTGAAGCTTTCTTT	few	NA	TRBV25-1	TRBJ1-1
CASRFGQGGEKLFF	TGTGCCAGCAGGTTCGGACAGGGGGGCGAAAAACTGTTTTTT	NA	TRBD1	TRBV6-1	TRBJ1-4
CASTPRDKSYEQYF	TGTGCCAGCACCCCGAGGGACAAGTCCTACGAGCAGTACTTC	NA	NA	TRBV2	TRBJ2-7
CASSRTSWGTSTDTQYF	TGCGCCAGCAGCCGTACGAGCTGGGGGACTAGCACAGATACGCAGTATTTT	NA	NA	TRBV5-1	TRBJ2-3
CASSRVQRGGPEAFF	TGCGCCAGCAGCCGGGTCCAGAGGGGGGGCCCTGAAGCTTTCTTT	NA	NA	TRBV4-1	TRBJ1-1
CASSMTTDHGAFF	TGTGCCAGTAGTATGACTACGGATCACGGGGCTTTCTTT	NA	NA	TRBV19	TRBJ1-1
CASSLAGTGGNEQFF	TGCGCCAGCAGCTTGGCAGGGACAGGGGGCAATGAGCAGTTCTTC	NA	TRBD1	TRBV5-1	TRBJ2-1
CASSWDRESTDTQYF	TGTGCCAGCAGTTGGGACAGGGAGAGCACAGATACGCAGTATTTT	NA	TRBD1	TRBV2	TRBJ2-3
CASSFPDRGITGELFF	TGTGCCAGCAGCTTCCCTGACAGGGGCATCACCGGGGAGCTGTTTTTT	NA	TRBD1	TRBV11-3	TRBJ2-2
CASSEGPTSSGYGYTF	TGTGCCAGCAGTGAAGGGCCCACAAGTTCTGGCTATGGCTACACCTTC	NA	NA	TRBV6-1	TRBJ1-2
CANRPGLQPKNTDTQYF	TGTGCCAACCGCCCGGGACTCCAACCCAAGAACACAGATACGCAGTATTTT	NA	NA	TRBV28	TRBJ2-3
CASSSQQADTQYF	TGTGCCAGCAGCTCGCAGCAAGCGGATACGCAGTATTTT	NA	NA	TRBV7-2	TRBJ2-3